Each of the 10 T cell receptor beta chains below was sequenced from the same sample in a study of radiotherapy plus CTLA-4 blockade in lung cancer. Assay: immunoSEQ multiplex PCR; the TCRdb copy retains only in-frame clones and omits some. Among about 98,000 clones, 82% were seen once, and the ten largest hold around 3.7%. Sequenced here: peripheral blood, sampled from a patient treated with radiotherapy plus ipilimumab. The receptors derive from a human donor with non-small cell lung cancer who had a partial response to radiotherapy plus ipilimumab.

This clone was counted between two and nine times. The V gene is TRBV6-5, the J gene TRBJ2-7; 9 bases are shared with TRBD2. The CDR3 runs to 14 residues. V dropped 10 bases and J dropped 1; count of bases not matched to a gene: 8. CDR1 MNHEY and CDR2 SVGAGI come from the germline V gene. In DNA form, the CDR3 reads TGTGCCACCCGACTAGCGGAACCATCCTACGAGCAGTACTTC. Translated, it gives CATRLAEPSYEQYF.

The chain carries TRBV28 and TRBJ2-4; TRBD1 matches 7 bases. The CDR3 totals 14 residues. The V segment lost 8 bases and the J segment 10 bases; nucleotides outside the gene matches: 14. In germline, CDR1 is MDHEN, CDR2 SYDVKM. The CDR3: CASGSGTATGIQYF. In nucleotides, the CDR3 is TGTGCCAGCGGATCCGGGACAGCCACCGGAATTCAGTACTTC.

The CDR3 DNA sequence: TGCGCCAGCAGCCAAGATGGGACAGGGGTGTTCTACGAGCAGTACTTC. Encoded protein: CASSQDGTGVFYEQYF. The V call is TRBV4-1, the J call TRBJ2-7; TRBD1 aligns across 10 bases. Germline loops: CDR1 MGHRA, CDR2 YSYEKL. J lost 3 bases, V lost 0 bases, and 5 bases had no gene match. The CDR3 length is 16 residues.

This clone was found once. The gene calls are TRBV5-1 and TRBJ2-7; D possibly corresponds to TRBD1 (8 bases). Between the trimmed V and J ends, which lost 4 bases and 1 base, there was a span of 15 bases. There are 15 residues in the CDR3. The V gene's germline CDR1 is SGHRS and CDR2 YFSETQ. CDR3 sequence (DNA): TGCGCCAGCAGCAGGGAGGGGACAGGATCCTACGAGCAGTACTTC. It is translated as CASSREGTGSYEQYF.

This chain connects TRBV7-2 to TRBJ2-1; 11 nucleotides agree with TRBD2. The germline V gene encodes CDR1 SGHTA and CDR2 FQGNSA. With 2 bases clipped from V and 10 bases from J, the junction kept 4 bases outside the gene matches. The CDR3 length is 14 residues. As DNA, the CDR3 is TGTGCCAGCAGCTTATTGGGGACTAGCGGCGAGCAGTTCTTC. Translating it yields CASSLLGTSGEQFF. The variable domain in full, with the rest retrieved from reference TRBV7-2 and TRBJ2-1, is GAGVSQSPSNKVTEKGKDVELRCDPISGHTALYWYRQSLGQGLEFLIYFQGNSAPDKSGLPSDRFSAERTGGSVSTLTIQRTQQEDSAVYLCASSLLGTSGEQFFGPGTRLTVL.

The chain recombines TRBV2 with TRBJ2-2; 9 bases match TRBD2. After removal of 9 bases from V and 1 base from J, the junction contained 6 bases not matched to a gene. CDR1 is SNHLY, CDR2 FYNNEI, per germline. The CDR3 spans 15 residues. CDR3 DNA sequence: TGTGCCAGGGGGGGGACTAGCATGAACACCGGGGAGCTGTTTTTT. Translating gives CARGGTSMNTGELFF.

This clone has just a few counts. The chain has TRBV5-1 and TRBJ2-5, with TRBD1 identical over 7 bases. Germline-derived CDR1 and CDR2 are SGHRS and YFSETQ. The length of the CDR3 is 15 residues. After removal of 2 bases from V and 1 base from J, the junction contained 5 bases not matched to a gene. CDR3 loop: CASSFTGAIQETQYF. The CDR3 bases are TGCGCCAGCAGCTTTACAGGGGCAATCCAAGAGACCCAGTACTTC.

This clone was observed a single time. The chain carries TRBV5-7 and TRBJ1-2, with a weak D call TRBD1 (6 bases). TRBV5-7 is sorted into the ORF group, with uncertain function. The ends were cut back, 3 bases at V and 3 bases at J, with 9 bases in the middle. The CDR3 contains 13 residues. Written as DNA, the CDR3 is TGTGCCAGCAGCTCGGACAGTGACTATGGCTACACCTTC. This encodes CASSSDSDYGYTF.

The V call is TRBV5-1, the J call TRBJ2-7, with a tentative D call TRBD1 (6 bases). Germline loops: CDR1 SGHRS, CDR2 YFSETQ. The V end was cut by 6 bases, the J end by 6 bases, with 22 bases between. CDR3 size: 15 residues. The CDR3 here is CASIPSNSGEGEQYF. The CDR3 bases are TGCGCCAGCATACCCTCGAACTCAGGGGAAGGCGAGCAGTACTTC.

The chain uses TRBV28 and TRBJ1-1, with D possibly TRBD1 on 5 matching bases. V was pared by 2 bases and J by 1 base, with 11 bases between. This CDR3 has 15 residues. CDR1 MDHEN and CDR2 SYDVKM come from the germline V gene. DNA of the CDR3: TGTGCCAGCAGTTTAGGAGGGGACCCGAACACTGAAGCTTTCTTT. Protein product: CASSLGGDPNTEAFF.